The rows below give T cell receptor beta chains drawn from one sample of a study of identical twins. TCRdb re-called the 5' RACE reads with MiXCR, one entry per CDR3 protein. The sample shows under 300,000 distinct CDR3 sequences, around an eighth of them seen only once. Sequencing used memory (CD45RO+) T cells sorted from blood. These receptors originate from a woman aged 18-29 years in good health. CDR3s leave out the opening cysteine and the closing phenylalanine or tryptophan. A D gene is named only where the DNA matches it firmly. Rows give clone size only sometimes, using once, few, many, or a class for an expanded clone.

D gene	V gene	J gene	clone size	CDR3 protein
NA	TRBV7-9	TRBJ2-1	many	ASSLPVGNEQF
NA	TRBV7-8	TRBJ2-3	NA	ASSTAGGDTQY
NA	TRBV18	TRBJ2-1	few	ASSPYAPSSYNEQF
TRBD1	TRBV29-1	TRBJ2-2	few	SVREQGSFTGELF
NA	TRBV5-1	TRBJ1-1	many	ASSLQGEAF
NA	TRBV7-2	TRBJ2-6	NA	ASSLELARANVLT
TRBD1	TRBV9	TRBJ2-3	NA	ASSGDRGTDTQY
NA	TRBV5-1	TRBJ2-1	NA	ASSPYKEHDEQF
NA	TRBV6-2/TRBV6-3	TRBJ2-5	NA	ASSYAGTPWAQY
TRBD2	TRBV4-3	TRBJ2-3	few	ASSQGVGLGSTDTQY
TRBD1	TRBV20-1	TRBJ1-5	NA	SAPGQEGNQPQH
NA	TRBV5-1	TRBJ2-5	NA	ASSLLGSSEETQY
NA	TRBV20-1	TRBJ1-2	few	SAFTRTRNYGYT